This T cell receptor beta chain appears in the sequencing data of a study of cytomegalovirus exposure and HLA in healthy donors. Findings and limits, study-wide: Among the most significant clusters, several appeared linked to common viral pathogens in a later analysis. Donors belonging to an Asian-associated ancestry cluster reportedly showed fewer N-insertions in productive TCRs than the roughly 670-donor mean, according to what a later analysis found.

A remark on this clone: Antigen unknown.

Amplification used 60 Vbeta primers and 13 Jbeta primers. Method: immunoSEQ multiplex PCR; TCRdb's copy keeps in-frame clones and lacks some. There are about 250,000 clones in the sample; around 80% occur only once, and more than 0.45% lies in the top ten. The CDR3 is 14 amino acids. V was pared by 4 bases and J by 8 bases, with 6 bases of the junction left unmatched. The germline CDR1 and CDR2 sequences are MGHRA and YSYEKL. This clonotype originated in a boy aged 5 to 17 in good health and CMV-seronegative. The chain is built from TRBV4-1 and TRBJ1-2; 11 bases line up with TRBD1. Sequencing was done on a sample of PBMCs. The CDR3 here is CASSRGQGASGYTF. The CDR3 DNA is TGCGCCAGCAGCCGCGGACAGGGGGCTAGCGGCTACACCTTC.